What follows describes a single T cell receptor beta chain. Its specificity is unknown. This sample is part of a study of early T cells in non-severe SARS-CoV-2 infection. Study conclusions and caveats: Comparison of clonotypes with VDJdb favored anti-spike CD8 responses while missing private and CD4 specificities.

The germline V gene encodes CDR1 MNHEY and CDR2 SVGAGI. The CDR3 has 15 amino acids. Losses at the gene ends were 6 bases for V and 13 bases for J; bases not matched to a gene: 12. TCRdb reprocessed the 5' RACE reads via MiXCR and lists one record per CDR3 protein. Found here are tens of thousands of distinct CDR3 sequences, roughly 15% of them singletons; the top ten hold 5% to 7.5%. Sequencing was carried out using whole blood. This clonotype originated in an adult who was a healthcare worker with PCR-confirmed SARS-CoV-2 infection or an uninfected control (not recorded which). The chain couples TRBV6-5 to TRBJ1-6; TRBD1 agrees at 10 bases. CDR3 loop: CASRTGTGESQPLHF. CDR3 bases: TGTGCCAGCAGGACCGGGACAGGGGAATCTCAGCCCCTCCACTTT.